A single sample is the source of the 15 T cell receptor beta chains below, sequenced in a study of blood T cell repertoires in COVID-19. The data were produced by immunoSEQ multiplex PCR, yet TCRdb's version contains in-frame clones alone and is incomplete. The profile shows 300,000 to 350,000 clones, approximately 91% of them singletons. The sequencing sample was made of PBMCs or T cells enriched from blood (not recorded which). The receptors here all came from a young woman who had been exposed to COVID-19.

The chain links TRBV5-6 to TRBJ2-7, with TRBD2 as a possible D gene (6 bases). V lost 3 bases and J lost 2, with 15 bases in between. The germline V gene encodes CDR1 SGHDT and CDR2 YYEEEE. The CDR3 spans 15 residues. Here the CDR3 reads CASSYHPGSPYEQYF. CDR3 coding DNA: TGTGCCAGCAGCTACCACCCCGGGAGTCCCTACGAGCAGTACTTC. Supplemented by reference TRBV5-6 and TRBJ2-7, the full variable domain reads DAGVTQSPTHLIKTRGQQVTLRCSPKSGHDTVSWYQQALGQGPQFIFQYYEEEERQRGNFPDRFSGHQFPNYSSELNVNALLLGDSALYLCASSYHPGSPYEQYFGPGTRLTVT.

V usage is TRBV25-1 and J usage is TRBJ2-2; 10 nucleotides align to TRBD2. Germline CDR1 and CDR2: MGHDK and SYGVNS. Trimming took 1 base from V and 4 from J; bases not matched to a gene: 6. The CDR3 sequence is 17 residues long. CDR3: CASSELGAGGRTGELFF. CDR3 sequence (DNA): TGTGCCAGCAGTGAATTAGGAGCGGGGGGGCGCACCGGGGAGCTGTTTTTT. The complete variable domain, with remaining parts taken from reference TRBV25-1 and TRBJ2-2, reads EADIYQTPRYLVIGTGKKITLECSQTMGHDKMYWYQQDPGMELHLIHYSYGVNSTEKGDLSSESTVSRIRTEHFPLTLESARPSHTSQYLCASSELGAGGRTGELFFGEGSRLTVL.

The chain carries TRBV3-1 (or the pseudogene TRBV3-2) and TRBJ2-3; 11 bases are a match to TRBD2. V gave up 6 bases and J gave up 0 bases; unmatched junction bases: 2. Germline-derived CDR1 and CDR2 are LGHDT and YNNKEL (reference sequence). CDR3 length: 15 residues. The CDR3 sequence: CASRTSGASTDTQYF. The CDR3 DNA reads TGTGCCAGCAGGACTAGCGGGGCTAGCACAGATACGCAGTATTTT.

There are a few counts of this clone. The rearrangement uses TRBV7-9 and TRBJ1-2; D is unresolved. V lost 2 bases, J lost 6 bases, and 10 bases lay in between. Germline V CDR1 and CDR2: SEHNR, FQNEAQ (reference sequence). CDR3 length: 13 residues. The CDR3 protein is CASSLQAGDGYTF. As DNA, the CDR3 is TGTGCCAGCAGCTTACAGGCCGGCGATGGCTACACCTTC.

The chain employs TRBV21-1 and TRBJ2-7; the table names TRBD1, a call not compared with the DNA. TRBV21-1 is designated a pseudogene. The CDR3 totals 15 residues. CDR3 bases: TGTGCCAGCAGCCCACCCAGGGGCCACATCCACGAGCAGTACTTC. Protein: CASSPPRGHIHEQYF.

As to this clone: The same CDR3 is also encoded by other DNA sequences in this sample. The chain has TRBV5-1 and TRBJ1-3, with TRBD1 identical over 7 bases. Germline V gene sequence: CDR1 SGHRS, CDR2 YFSETQ. V shed 0 bases, J shed 3 bases, and the junction held 6 bases outside the gene matches. The CDR3 is made up of 16 amino acids. In nucleotides, the CDR3 is TGCGCCAGCAGCTTGGCGGGCAGGGGGAGTGGAAACACCATATATTTT. Its translation is CASSLAGRGSGNTIYF.

The chain uses TRBV5-5 and TRBJ1-2; D call uncertain. The CDR3 covers 16 residues. V shed 3 bases and J shed 7 bases, with 22 bases lying between them. The germline V gene encodes CDR1 SGHKS and CDR2 YYEKEE (reference sequence). CDR3 coding DNA: TGTGCCAGCAGCTGGGAGCCGGGCCTGAATCTGGGTGGCTACACCTTC. This gives the protein CASSWEPGLNLGGYTF.

This chain connects TRBV9 to TRBJ2-2; 10 nucleotides align to TRBD2. Trimming removed 2 bases from V and 0 bases from J; junction bases left unmatched: 1. Germline V gene sequence: CDR1 SGDLS, CDR2 YYNGEE. The CDR3 consists of 16 residues. The CDR3 bases are TGTGCCAGCAGCGTGGGACTAGCGACGAACACCGGGGAGCTGTTTTTT. Its protein is CASSVGLATNTGELFF.

CDR3 DNA sequence: TGTGCCAGCAGCGTACCGGGACTAGCGGGGGGTTCCTACAATGAGCAGTTCTTC. It yields the protein CASSVPGLAGGSYNEQFF. The J gene is TRBJ2-1, the V gene TRBV9; 15 positions agree with TRBD2. The CDR3 covers 18 residues. After removal of 1 base from V and 1 base from J, the junction contained 3 bases not matched to a gene. Germline loops: CDR1 SGDLS, CDR2 YYNGEE. The whole variable domain, filled in from reference TRBV9 and TRBJ2-1, reads DSGVTQTPKHLITATGQRVTLRCSPRSGDLSVYWYQQSLDQGLQFLIQYYNGEERAKGNILERFSAQQFPDLHSELNLSSLELGDSALYFCASSVPGLAGGSYNEQFFGPGTRLTVL.

The gene calls are TRBV30 and TRBJ1-3, with D possibly matching TRBD1 (5 bases). The V end lost 2 bases, the J end lost 3 bases, and 11 bases lay between the germline ends. Germline CDR1 reads GTSNPN; CDR2 reads SVGIG (reference sequence). This CDR3 spans 14 amino acids. CDR3 amino acids: CAWSSTGGGNTIYF. The CDR3 region has the DNA TGTGCCTGGAGTTCTACGGGGGGTGGAAACACCATATATTTT.

The chain has TRBV5-4 and TRBJ2-7; D perhaps matches TRBD2 (6 bases). Germline V CDR1 and CDR2: SGHNT, YYREEE (reference sequence). This CDR3 has 15 residues. V was clipped by 0 bases and J by 4 bases, with 14 bases between them. The CDR3 DNA follows: TGTGCCAGCAGCTTGGGGCCGGAGGGAATTTACGAGCAGTACTTC. It codes for CASSLGPEGIYEQYF.

The chain uses TRBV7-5 and TRBJ1-2; TRBD1 is the table's D call, not checked against the DNA. TRBV7-5 is annotated as a pseudogene. CDR3 length equals 12 residues. The CDR3 coding sequence is TGTGCCAGAAGCTGGACAGGGACTGGCTACACCTTC. The encoded protein is CARSWTGTGYTF.

The gene calls are TRBV7-9 and TRBJ1-1; tentative D call: TRBD1 (5 bases). Per the germline V gene, CDR1 is SEHNR and CDR2 is FQNEAQ (reference sequence). CDR3 length: 16 amino acids. V lost 0 bases and J 1 base, leaving 12 bases between the germline ends. The CDR3 region is CASSLALRGRNTEAFF. For the CDR3, the DNA is TGTGCCAGCAGCTTAGCGCTTAGGGGCCGGAACACTGAAGCTTTCTTT. Looking up the rest from reference TRBV7-9 and TRBJ1-1 gives the full variable domain: DTGVSQNPRHKITKRGQNVTFRCDPISEHNRLYWYRQTLGQGPEFLTYFQNEAQLEKSRLLSDRFSAERPKGSFSTLEIQRTEQGDSAMYLCASSLALRGRNTEAFFGQGTRLTVV.

This clone was found once. The J gene is TRBJ2-7, the V gene TRBV5-1; D possibly corresponds to TRBD2 (6 bases). V gave up 4 bases and J gave up 2 bases, with 13 bases separating them. This CDR3 spans 14 amino acids. Germline V gives CDR1 SGHRS, CDR2 YFSETQ. CDR3 amino acids: CASSVGSGAYEQYF. In DNA, the CDR3 is TGCGCCAGCAGCGTAGGTTCGGGGGCCTACGAGCAGTACTTC.

The chain links TRBV6-5 to TRBJ2-7; 7 nucleotides align to TRBD1. CDR1 is MNHEY, CDR2 SVGAGI, per germline. This CDR3 has 14 residues. J lost 3 bases, V lost 5 bases, and 7 bases had no gene match. The CDR3 reads CASSRRDSYYEQYF. CDR3 nucleotides: TGTGCCAGCAGTCGTAGGGACAGTTACTACGAGCAGTACTTC.